This T cell receptor (beta chain) was profiled in a study of T cells expressing NK-cell markers. Study-wide results and limits: Four of the donors also had these clonotypes leading their CD3+CD56-NKG2C+ fraction. In a group of several donors, dominant NKG2C+ clonotypes represented 1.0-7.0% of CD8+ T cells.

On this clonotype itself: Its antigen is unknown.

Generation of TCR beta cDNA was performed by 5'RACE template switching incorporating UMIs. TCRdb reprocessed the 5' RACE reads and keeps a single row for each CDR3 protein, giving no DNA. The sample spans roughly 300,000 distinct CDR3 sequences; the ten largest clones claim roughly 4.2%. There are 16 residues in the CDR3. The germline gives CDR1 LGHNA, CDR2 YSLEER. The sequenced sample was blood T cells: a sorted CD56 or NKG2C T cell subset, CD4+ or CD8+ T cells, or bulk PBMC T cells (not recorded which). The receptor was isolated from a woman between 18 and 75 years old in good health. This rearrangement joins TRBV4-3 to TRBJ2-5; the TCRdb call, TRBD1, lacks DNA for checking. CDR3 residues: CASSQEWRGQQETQYF.